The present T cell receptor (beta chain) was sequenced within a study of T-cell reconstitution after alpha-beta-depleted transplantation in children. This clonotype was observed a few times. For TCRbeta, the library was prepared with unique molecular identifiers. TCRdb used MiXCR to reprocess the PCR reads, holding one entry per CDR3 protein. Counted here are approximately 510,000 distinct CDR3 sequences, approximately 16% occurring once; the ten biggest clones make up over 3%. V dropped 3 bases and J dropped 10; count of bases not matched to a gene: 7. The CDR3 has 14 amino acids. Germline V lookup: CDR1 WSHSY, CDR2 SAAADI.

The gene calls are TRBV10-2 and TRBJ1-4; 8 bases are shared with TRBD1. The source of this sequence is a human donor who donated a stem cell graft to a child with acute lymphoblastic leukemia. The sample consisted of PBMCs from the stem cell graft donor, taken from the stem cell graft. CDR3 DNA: TGCGCCAGCAGTGAATCCGGACAGGGAGGAAAACTGTTTTTT. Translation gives CASSESGQGGKLFF.